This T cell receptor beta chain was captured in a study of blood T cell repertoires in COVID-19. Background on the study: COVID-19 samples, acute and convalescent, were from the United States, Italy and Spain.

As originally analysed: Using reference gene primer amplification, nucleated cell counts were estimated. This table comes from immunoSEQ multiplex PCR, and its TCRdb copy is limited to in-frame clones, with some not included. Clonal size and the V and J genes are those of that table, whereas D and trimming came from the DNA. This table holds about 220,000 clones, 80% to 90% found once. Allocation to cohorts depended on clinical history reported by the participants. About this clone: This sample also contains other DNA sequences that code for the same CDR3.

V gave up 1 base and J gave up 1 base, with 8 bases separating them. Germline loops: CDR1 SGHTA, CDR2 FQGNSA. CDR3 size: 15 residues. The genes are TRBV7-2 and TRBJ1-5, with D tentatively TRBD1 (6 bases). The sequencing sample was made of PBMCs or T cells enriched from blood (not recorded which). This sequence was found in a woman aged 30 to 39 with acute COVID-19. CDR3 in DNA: TGTGCCAGCAGCTTAGTAGGGGGAAGCAATCAGCCCCAGCATTTT. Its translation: CASSLVGGSNQPQHF.